This T cell receptor beta chain was captured in a study of technical replicates of blood from a handful of donors. Here immunoSEQ multiplex PCR was the method, and the copy in TCRdb shows in-frame clones only, minus some. Here the sample spans 85,000 or so clones, 94% being singletons. The CDR3 has 13 amino acids. Germline CDR1 and CDR2: SGHRS and YFSETQ. A note on this clone: Mismatch with germline at one junction end may stem from a read error.

What was sequenced was T cells isolated from PBMCs. The chain uses TRBV5-1 and TRBJ2-5, with 8 bases matching TRBD2. This receptor was taken from a human donor in good health. The CDR3 reads CASSLDPLSGKDF. CDR3 sequence (DNA): TGCGCCAGCAGCTTGGACCCCCTTAGCGGGAAGGACTTC.